Shown below are 14 T cell receptor beta chains from a single sample sequenced in a study of identical twins. TCRdb redid the calling of the 5' RACE reads with MiXCR, one entry per CDR3 protein. The data hold roughly 630,000 distinct CDR3 sequences, with just over 7% observed a single time. The same data also contributed to another study, on yellow fever vaccine responses in identical twins.

Sequencing was performed on PBMCs. These receptor sequences come from a woman aged 18-29 years in good health.

The table lists this clonotype with many counts. The rearrangement joins TRBV12-3 or TRBV12-4 to TRBJ1-1; the D is unclear. The CDR3 runs 13 residues. Trimming took off 3 bases at V and 4 bases at J, with 9 bases between the two ends. DNA of the CDR3: TGTGCCAGCAGTTTTTGGAGTGGCACTGAAGCTTTCTTT. It specifies CASSFWSGTEAFF.

This clonotype has at least ten counts. The gene calls are TRBV5-1 and TRBJ1-1; TRBD1 aligns across 9 bases. CDR3 length: 13 residues. Per the germline V gene, CDR1 is SGHRS and CDR2 is YFSETQ. Trimming took 2 bases from V and 10 from J; bases not matched to a gene: 6. In DNA, the CDR3 is TGCGCCAGCAGCTTCCGGGACAGGGAGGCAGCTTTCTTT. Its protein is CASSFRDREAAFF.

J is TRBJ1-1 and V is TRBV20-1; D unclear. In germline, CDR1 is DFQATT, CDR2 SNEGSKA (reference sequence). CDR3 length: 16 amino acids. With 1 base removed from V and 0 bases from J, the gap between germline ends came to 15 bases. This CDR3 reads CSARGVLLVMNTEAFF. For the CDR3, the DNA is TGCAGTGCTAGAGGCGTTCTCCTAGTGATGAACACTGAAGCTTTCTTT.

The rearrangement uses TRBV28 and TRBJ2-3; D possibly corresponds to TRBD1 (7 bases). The V end was cut by 6 bases, the J end by 2 bases, with 21 bases between. There are 17 residues in the CDR3. In germline, CDR1 is MDHEN, CDR2 SYDVKM. For the CDR3, the DNA is TGTGCCAGCAGAACCGGACCGGGGGACAGATACACAGATACGCAGTATTTT. It specifies CASRTGPGDRYTDTQYF.

This clonotype has a count of ten or more. This chain connects TRBV12-3 or TRBV12-4 to TRBJ2-1; possibly TRBD1 for D (6 bases). The CDR3 is 15 residues long. Trimming left V 7 bases short and J 6 bases short, with 19 bases between. The CDR3 is CASILGGTLVNEQFF. The CDR3 DNA reads TGTGCCAGCATCCTCGGTGGGACATTAGTCAATGAGCAGTTCTTC.

In this sample, this clonotype turned up many times. This chain links TRBV5-6 with TRBJ1-1, with D perhaps TRBD1 (5 bases). The CDR3 spans 17 residues. Germline CDR1 SGHDT, CDR2 YYEEEE. V dropped 0 bases and J dropped 1 base, with 16 bases sitting between them. CDR3 DNA sequence: TGTGCCAGCAGCTTGGCAGGGACTGAGGCTCCGAACACTGAAGCTTTCTTT. Protein product: CASSLAGTEAPNTEAFF.

The chain is built from TRBV5-1 and TRBJ1-1; no clear D. Germline CDR1 reads SGHRS; CDR2 reads YFSETQ. V was trimmed by 0 bases and J by 0 bases, leaving 9 bases between them. CDR3 size: 15 residues. CDR3 nucleotide sequence: TGCGCCAGCAGCTTGGGGGCGAGGATGAACACTGAAGCTTTCTTT. Encoded protein: CASSLGARMNTEAFF.

The V gene is TRBV15, the J gene TRBJ2-7; D remains unclear. Per the germline V gene, CDR1 is LNHNV and CDR2 is YYDKDF (reference sequence). Trimming cost V 1 base and J 4 bases, with 11 bases left between them. This CDR3 has 14 amino acids. The CDR3 protein is CATSRVGSVYEQYF. The CDR3 DNA reads TGTGCCACCAGCAGAGTTGGATCCGTTTACGAGCAGTACTTC.

The chain has TRBV28 and TRBJ1-1; D might be TRBD1 (6 bases). Germline lookup yields CDR1 MDHEN and CDR2 SYDVKM. The CDR3 loop spans 13 amino acids. Trimming pared 3 bases from V and 11 bases from J, leaving 16 bases between. The CDR3 reads CASSLGGRVAAFF. Written as DNA, the CDR3 is TGTGCCAGCAGTTTGGGGGGGCGCGTCGCCGCTTTCTTT.

This clonotype was seen repeatedly, ten times or more. The chain recombines TRBV5-1 with TRBJ1-2; no definite D call. The V end lost 6 bases, the J end lost 8 bases, and 20 bases lay between the germline ends. CDR1 is SGHRS and CDR2 is YFSETQ in the germline V gene. This CDR3 has 14 residues. The CDR3 sequence is CASNTGPGAVGYTF. The CDR3 DNA follows: TGCGCCAGCAACACCGGGCCAGGAGCCGTGGGCTACACCTTC.

This clonotype was observed a few times. V gene TRBV5-1 combines with J gene TRBJ1-3, with D possibly TRBD1 on 6 matching bases. Per the germline V gene, CDR1 is SGHRS and CDR2 is YFSETQ. The CDR3 length is 14 residues. Trimming removed 3 bases from V and 4 bases from J, with 11 bases in between. For the CDR3, the DNA is TGCGCCAGCAGCTCGGCAGGGGAGGGAAACACCATATATTTT. Translating gives CASSSAGEGNTIYF.

This clonotype showed up just a few times. The gene calls are TRBV12-3 or TRBV12-4 and TRBJ2-7; 7 bases align to TRBD1. The ends lost 3 bases at V and 6 bases at J; junction bases unmatched: 5. The CDR3 length is 13 residues. CDR3 nucleotide sequence: TGTGCCAGCAGTTTGACTGACAGGGTCGAGCAGTACTTC. Its protein product is CASSLTDRVEQYF.

This clonotype was detected ten times or more. This sequence joins TRBV5-1 and TRBJ2-5; D remains ambiguous. V lost 4 bases and J lost 1, with 8 bases in between. CDR3 length equals 13 residues. Germline CDR1 SGHRS, CDR2 YFSETQ. The CDR3 DNA sequence: TGCGCCAGCAGCGTCTCGACCCAAGAGACCCAGTACTTC. This translates into CASSVSTQETQYF. The full variable domain, its missing parts supplied by reference TRBV5-1 and TRBJ2-5, is KAGVTQTPRYLIKTRGQQVTLSCSPISGHRSVSWYQQTPGQGLQFLFEYFSETQRNKGNFPGRFSGRQFSNSRSEMNVSTLELGDSALYLCASSVSTQETQYFGPGTRLLVL.

This clonotype was picked up a small number of times. V usage is TRBV9 and J usage is TRBJ2-7, with TRBD2 as a possible D gene (5 bases). In germline, CDR1 is SGDLS, CDR2 YYNGEE. This CDR3 is 15 amino acids long. V gave up 4 bases and J gave up 2 bases, with 16 bases separating them. The CDR3 bases are TGTGCCAGCAGCCCCCCGTCTAGCAGTACCTACGAGCAGTACTTC. This translates into CASSPPSSSTYEQYF.